Described below is a single T cell receptor beta chain sequence and its context. Other DNA sequences in the sample encode the same CDR3. The record originates from a study of blood T cell repertoires in COVID-19. Study at large: Donors in the United States, Italy and Spain gave samples during acute or convalescent COVID-19. T cells, B-cell-depleted T cells, or PBMCs supplied cDNA or gDNA.

The CDR3 extends over 13 amino acids. The V gene's germline CDR1 is LNHDA and CDR2 SQIVND (reference sequence). Trimming pared 3 bases from V and 1 base from J, leaving 6 bases between. Authors' methods: By means of reference gene primer amplification, nucleated cell counts were estimated. The data were produced by immunoSEQ multiplex PCR, yet TCRdb's version contains in-frame clones alone and is incomplete. V and J calls and clone size are those listed in that table; D and trimming were worked out from the DNA. Altogether fewer than 300,000 clones are present, approximately 91% being singletons, with the ten largest covering 9% to 9.5%.

Sequenced: peripheral blood. The V and J genes are TRBV19 and TRBJ1-1, with D possibly matching TRBD1 (5 bases). This receptor was obtained from a man between 18 and 29 years old with active or convalescent COVID-19. CDR3 in DNA: TGTGCCAGTAGTATTAGGGGGAACACTGAAGCTTTCTTT. It translates to CASSIRGNTEAFF.